The clone carrying this T cell receptor (beta chain) has a handful of counts. The target antigen is unknown. The data derive from a study of T cells after yellow fever vaccination. Overall study findings and caveats: Re-detected after boosting: most primary clones, 96% of CD4 and 75% to 90% of CD8.

There are 12 residues in the CDR3. Germline V lookup: CDR1 DFQATT, CDR2 SNEGSKA (reference sequence). The V gene lost 2 bases and the J gene lost 1 base, with 5 bases spanning the gap. TCRdb re-analysed the 5' RACE reads in MiXCR, keeping a single row per CDR3 protein. The table shows 510,000 or so distinct CDR3 sequences, with about 19% occurring only once. The origin of this receptor is a man aged 30 to 39 who received the YFV17D yellow fever vaccine. This rearrangement joins TRBV20-1 to TRBJ2-5; the D is unclear. The sequencing here drew on PBMCs, taken 15 days after the yellow fever booster vaccination. CDR3 loop: CSARPIQETQYF. In DNA, the CDR3 is TGCAGTGCTAGACCCATCCAAGAGACCCAGTACTTC.